The sample holds a few counts of the clone carrying this T cell receptor (beta chain). Its ends do not fully match the called genes, so a read error is possible. The CDR3 loop spans 16 amino acids. CDR1 and CDR2 (germline): SGHAT, FQNNGV. PCR involved 60 Vbeta and 13 Jbeta primers. Here immunoSEQ multiplex PCR was the method, and the copy in TCRdb shows in-frame clones only, minus some. The sample includes 100,000 to 150,000 clones, approximately 68% of them seen just once. These data belong to a study of cytomegalovirus exposure and HLA in healthy donors. The chain recombines TRBV11-2 with TRBJ2-7; 7 bases map to TRBD2. What was sequenced was PBMCs. The origin of this receptor is a man younger than 40 in good health and CMV-seropositive. CDR3 sequence (DNA): TGCGCCAGCAGCCAAGAGACGCCGGGAGGCTCCTACGAGCAGTACTTC. Translated, it gives CASSQETPGGSYEQYF.